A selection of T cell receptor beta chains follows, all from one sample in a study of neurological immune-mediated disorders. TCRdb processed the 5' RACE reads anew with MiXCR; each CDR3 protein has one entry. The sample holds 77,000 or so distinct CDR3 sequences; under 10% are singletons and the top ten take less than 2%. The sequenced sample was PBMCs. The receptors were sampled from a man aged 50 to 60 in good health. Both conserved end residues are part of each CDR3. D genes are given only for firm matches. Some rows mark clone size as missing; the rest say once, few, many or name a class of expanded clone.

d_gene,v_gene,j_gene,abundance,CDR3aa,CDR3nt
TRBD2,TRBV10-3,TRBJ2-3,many,CAISEPLLAGGDSDTQYF,TGTGCCATCAGTGAGCCCCTACTAGCGGGAGGGGACTCAGATACGCAGTATTTT
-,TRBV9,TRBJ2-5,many,CASSVRPDGETQYF,TGTGCCAGCAGCGTCCGACCCGACGGAGAGACCCAGTACTTC
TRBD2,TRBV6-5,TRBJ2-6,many,CASSSGGAGANVLTF,TGTGCCAGCAGTTCGGGGGGGGCTGGGGCCAACGTCCTGACTTTC
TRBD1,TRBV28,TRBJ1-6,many,CASSLPGQGDSPLHF,TGTGCCAGCAGTTTACCGGGACAGGGAGATTCACCCCTCCACTTT
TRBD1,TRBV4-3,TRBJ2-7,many,CASSQEGWDREQYF,TGCGCCAGCAGCCAAGAGGGTTGGGACAGGGAGCAGTACTTC
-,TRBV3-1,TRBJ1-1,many,CASSAGRNTEAFF,TGTGCCAGCAGCGCCGGAAGGAACACTGAAGCTTTCTTT
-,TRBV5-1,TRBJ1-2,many,CASSLQGGNYGYTF,TGCGCCAGCAGCTTACAGGGTGGCAATTATGGCTACACCTTC
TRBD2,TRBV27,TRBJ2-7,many,CASSITPGGEQYF,TGTGCCAGCAGTATAACTCCGGGGGGCGAGCAGTACTTC
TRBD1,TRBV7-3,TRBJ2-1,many,CASSTPGQGDSVQFF,TGTGCCAGCAGCACACCGGGACAGGGGGATTCCGTGCAGTTCTTC
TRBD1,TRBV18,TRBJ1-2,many,CASSPGQGPTFYGYTF,TGTGCCAGCTCACCAGGACAGGGCCCAACGTTCTATGGCTACACCTTC
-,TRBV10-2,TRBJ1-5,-,CASSVWQNNQPQHF,TGCGCCAGCAGTGTCTGGCAGAATAATCAGCCCCAGCATTTT
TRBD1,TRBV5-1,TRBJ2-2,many,CASSPGYLRDRGANTGELFF,TGCGCCAGCAGCCCAGGCTACCTCCGGGACAGGGGCGCGAACACCGGGGAGCTGTTTTTT
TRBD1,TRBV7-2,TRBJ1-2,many,CASSLTGEAHGYTF,TGTGCCAGCAGCTTGACAGGGGAGGCGCATGGCTACACCTTC
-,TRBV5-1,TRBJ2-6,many,CASSLQSGANVLTF,TGCGCCAGCAGCTTACAGTCTGGGGCCAACGTCCTGACTTTC
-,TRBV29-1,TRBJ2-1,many,CSARLRNEQFF,TGCAGCGCCCGACTGCGCAATGAGCAGTTCTTC
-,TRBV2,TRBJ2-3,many,CASSEGRAVSTDTQYF,TGTGCCAGCAGTGAGGGTAGAGCGGTGAGCACAGATACGCAGTATTTT
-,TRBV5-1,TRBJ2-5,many,CASRQMGSETQYF,TGCGCCAGCAGACAAATGGGGTCAGAGACCCAGTACTTC
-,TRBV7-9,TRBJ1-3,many,CASSLEARGNTIYF,TGTGCCAGCAGCTTAGAGGCCAGGGGAAACACCATATATTTT
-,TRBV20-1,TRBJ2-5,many,CSPRTRSVETQYF,TGCAGCCCACGTACCCGTTCGGTGGAGACCCAGTACTTC
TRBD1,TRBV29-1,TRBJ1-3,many,CSVSPGQVGNTIYF,TGCAGCGTTTCTCCCGGACAGGTTGGGAACACCATATATTTT
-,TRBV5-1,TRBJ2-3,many,CASSLVGGSDTQYF,TGCGCCAGCAGCTTGGTCGGTGGTTCAGATACGCAGTATTTT
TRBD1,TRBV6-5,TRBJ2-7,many,CASSPGTGVSYEQYF,TGTGCCAGCAGTCCCGGGACAGGGGTGAGTTACGAGCAGTACTTC
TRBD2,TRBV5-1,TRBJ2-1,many,CASSTLRGGNEQFF,TGCGCCAGCAGCACGTTGCGGGGGGGCAATGAGCAGTTCTTC
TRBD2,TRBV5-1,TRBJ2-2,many,CASRLAGVIGELFF,TGCGCCAGTAGACTAGCGGGAGTGATCGGGGAGCTGTTTTTT
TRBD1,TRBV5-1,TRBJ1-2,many,CASSLGQGTEGTF,TGCGCCAGCAGCTTGGGACAGGGGACGGAGGGCACCTTC
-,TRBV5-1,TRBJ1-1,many,CASSLGEDRGVTEAFF,TGCGCCAGCAGCTTGGGGGAGGATAGGGGAGTCACTGAAGCTTTCTTT
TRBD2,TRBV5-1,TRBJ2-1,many,CASSSRLAGYANSNNEQFF,TGCGCCAGCAGCTCGAGACTAGCGGGGTACGCAAATTCAAACAATGAGCAGTTCTTC
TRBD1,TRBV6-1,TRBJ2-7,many,CASRIGDRATYEQYF,TGTGCCAGCAGGATCGGGGACAGGGCTACCTACGAGCAGTACTTC
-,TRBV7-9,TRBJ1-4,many,CASSPIPIATNEKLFF,TGTGCCAGCAGCCCCATACCTATTGCAACTAATGAAAAACTGTTTTTT
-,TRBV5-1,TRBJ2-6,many,CASSAGYGGANVLTF,TGCGCCAGCAGCGCGGGGTACGGTGGGGCCAACGTCCTGACTTTC
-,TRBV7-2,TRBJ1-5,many,CASSLGAGGPGGNQPQHF,TGTGCCAGCAGCTTAGGGGCGGGGGGGCCCGGTGGCAATCAGCCCCAGCATTTT
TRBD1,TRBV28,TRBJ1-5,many,CASSPLGTGDQPQHF,TGTGCCAGCAGCCCTCTCGGGACAGGGGATCAGCCCCAGCATTTT
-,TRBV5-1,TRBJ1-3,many,CASAAEGMTGNTIYF,TGCGCCAGCGCAGCGGAAGGGATGACTGGAAACACCATATATTTT
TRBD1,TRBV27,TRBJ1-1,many,CASKRTGRWTEAFF,TGTGCCAGCAAAAGGACAGGGCGGTGGACTGAAGCTTTCTTT
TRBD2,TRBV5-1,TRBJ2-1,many,CASSQLAGEDNEQFF,TGCGCCAGCAGTCAACTAGCGGGAGAAGACAATGAGCAGTTCTTC
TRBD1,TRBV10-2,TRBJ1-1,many,CASTPQGAGTEAFF,TGCGCCAGCACCCCCCAGGGGGCGGGCACTGAAGCTTTCTTT
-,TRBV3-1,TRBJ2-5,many,CASSQTKVLQGQETQYF,TGTGCCAGCAGCCAAACGAAAGTGTTGCAGGGGCAAGAGACCCAGTACTTC
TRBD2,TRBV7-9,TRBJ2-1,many,CASSLGLAGGYNEQFF,TGTGCCAGCAGCTTAGGACTAGCGGGAGGCTACAATGAGCAGTTCTTC
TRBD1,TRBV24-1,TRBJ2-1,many,CATSDEGQGAYNEQFF,TGTGCCACCAGTGATGAGGGACAGGGCGCCTACAATGAGCAGTTCTTC
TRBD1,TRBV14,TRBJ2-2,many,CASSLGTGHTGELFF,TGTGCCAGCAGCCTAGGGACAGGACACACCGGGGAGCTGTTTTTT
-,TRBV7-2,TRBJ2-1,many,CASTQAPGTYNEQFF,TGTGCCAGCACCCAAGCCCCCGGGACCTACAATGAGCAGTTCTTC
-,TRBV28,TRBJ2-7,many,CASSLSDEQYF,TGTGCCAGCAGTTTATCAGACGAGCAGTACTTC
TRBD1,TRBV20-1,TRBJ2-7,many,CSAPGTGGREQYF,TGCAGTGCTCCCGGGACAGGGGGCCGCGAGCAGTACTTC
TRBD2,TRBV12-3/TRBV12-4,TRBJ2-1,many,CASRSGTSHNEQFF,TGTGCCAGCAGGTCCGGGACTAGCCACAATGAGCAGTTCTTC
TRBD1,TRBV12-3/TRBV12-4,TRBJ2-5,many,CASTPTGAQETQYF,TGTGCCAGCACCCCGACAGGGGCCCAAGAGACCCAGTACTTC
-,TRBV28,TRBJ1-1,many,CASSLYSEAFF,TGTGCCAGCAGTTTATATTCTGAAGCTTTCTTT
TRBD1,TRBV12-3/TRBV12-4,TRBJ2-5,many,CASSRTGRFETQYF,TGTGCCAGCAGCCGGACAGGGCGGTTTGAGACCCAGTACTTC
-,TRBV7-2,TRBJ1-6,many,CASSLRAGGALLNSPLHF,TGTGCCAGCAGCTTAAGGGCGGGGGGGGCTCTCCTTAATTCACCCCTCCACTTT
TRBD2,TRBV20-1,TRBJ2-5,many,CSARDPRGRAQYF,TGCAGTGCTAGAGACCCCCGAGGGAGGGCCCAGTACTTC
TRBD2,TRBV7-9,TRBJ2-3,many,CASSRLAGAPDTQYF,TGTGCCAGCAGCCGCCTAGCGGGAGCCCCAGATACGCAGTATTTT
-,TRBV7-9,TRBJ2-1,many,CASSLGGQPYNEQFF,TGTGCCAGCAGCTTGGGGGGACAGCCCTACAATGAGCAGTTCTTC
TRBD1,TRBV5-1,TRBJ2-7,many,CASSPRFAGTGSHEQYF,TGCGCCAGCAGCCCTCGGTTCGCCGGGACAGGGTCCCACGAGCAGTACTTC
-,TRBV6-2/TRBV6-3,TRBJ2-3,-,CASSSSGGTQYF,TGTGCCAGCAGTTCTTCCGGGGGTACGCAGTATTTT
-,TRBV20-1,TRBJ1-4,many,CSAAGGGARTNEKLFF,TGCAGTGCGGCCGGGGGAGGGGCCAGGACTAATGAAAAACTGTTTTTT